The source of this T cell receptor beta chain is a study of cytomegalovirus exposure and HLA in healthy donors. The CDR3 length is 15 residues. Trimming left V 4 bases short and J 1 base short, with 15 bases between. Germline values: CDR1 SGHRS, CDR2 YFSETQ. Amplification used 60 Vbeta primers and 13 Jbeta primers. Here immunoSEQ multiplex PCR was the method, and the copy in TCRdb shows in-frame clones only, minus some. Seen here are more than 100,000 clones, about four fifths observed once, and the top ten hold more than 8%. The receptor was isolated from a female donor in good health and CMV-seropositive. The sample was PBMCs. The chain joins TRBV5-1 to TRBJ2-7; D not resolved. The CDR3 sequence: CASSLDGELSYEQYF. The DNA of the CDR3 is TGCGCCAGCAGCCTCGACGGAGAGTTGTCCTACGAGCAGTACTTC.